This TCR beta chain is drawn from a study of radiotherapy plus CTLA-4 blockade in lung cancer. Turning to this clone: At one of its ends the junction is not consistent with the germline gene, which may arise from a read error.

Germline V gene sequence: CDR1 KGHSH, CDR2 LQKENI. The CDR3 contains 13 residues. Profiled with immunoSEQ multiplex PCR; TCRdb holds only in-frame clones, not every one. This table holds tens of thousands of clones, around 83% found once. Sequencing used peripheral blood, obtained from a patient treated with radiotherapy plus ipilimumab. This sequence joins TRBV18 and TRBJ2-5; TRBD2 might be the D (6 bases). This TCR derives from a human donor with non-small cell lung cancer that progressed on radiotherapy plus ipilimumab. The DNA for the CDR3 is TGTGCCAGCTCCCCACTAGCTACCGAGACCCAGTACTTC. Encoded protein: CASSPLATETQYF.